This T cell receptor (beta chain) was retrieved from a study of blood T cell repertoires in COVID-19. J gave up 6 bases and V 0 bases, and 0 bases lay outside the gene matches. CDR1 SGHRS and CDR2 YFSETQ come from the germline V gene. The length of the CDR3 is 13 residues. Libraries were prepared by immunoSEQ multiplex PCR; TCRdb keeps only in-frame clonotypes and omits some of them. The sample records approximately 130,000 clones, 83% being singletons. This sequence joins TRBV5-1 and TRBJ1-1; 9 positions agree with TRBD1. The clonotype was recovered from a man aged 25-45 years who had recovered from COVID-19. The sample taken for sequencing was PBMCs or T cells enriched from blood (not recorded which). CDR3 sequence reads: CASSLGTGAEAFF. The CDR3 region has the DNA TGCGCCAGCAGCTTGGGGACAGGGGCTGAAGCTTTCTTT.